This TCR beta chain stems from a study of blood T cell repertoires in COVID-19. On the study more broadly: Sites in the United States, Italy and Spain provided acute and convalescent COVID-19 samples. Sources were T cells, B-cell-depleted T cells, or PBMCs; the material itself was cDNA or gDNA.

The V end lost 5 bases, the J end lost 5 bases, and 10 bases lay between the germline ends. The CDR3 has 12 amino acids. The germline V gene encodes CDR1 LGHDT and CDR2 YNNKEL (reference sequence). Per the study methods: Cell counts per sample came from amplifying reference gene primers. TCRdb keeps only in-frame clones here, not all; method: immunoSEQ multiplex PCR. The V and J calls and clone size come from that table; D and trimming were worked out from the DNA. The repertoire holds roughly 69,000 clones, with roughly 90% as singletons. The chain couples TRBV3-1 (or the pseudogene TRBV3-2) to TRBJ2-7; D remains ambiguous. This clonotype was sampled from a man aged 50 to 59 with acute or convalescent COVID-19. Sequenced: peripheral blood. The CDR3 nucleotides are TGTGCCAGCAGCACGCAGGAAAACGAGCAGTACTTC. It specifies CASSTQENEQYF.